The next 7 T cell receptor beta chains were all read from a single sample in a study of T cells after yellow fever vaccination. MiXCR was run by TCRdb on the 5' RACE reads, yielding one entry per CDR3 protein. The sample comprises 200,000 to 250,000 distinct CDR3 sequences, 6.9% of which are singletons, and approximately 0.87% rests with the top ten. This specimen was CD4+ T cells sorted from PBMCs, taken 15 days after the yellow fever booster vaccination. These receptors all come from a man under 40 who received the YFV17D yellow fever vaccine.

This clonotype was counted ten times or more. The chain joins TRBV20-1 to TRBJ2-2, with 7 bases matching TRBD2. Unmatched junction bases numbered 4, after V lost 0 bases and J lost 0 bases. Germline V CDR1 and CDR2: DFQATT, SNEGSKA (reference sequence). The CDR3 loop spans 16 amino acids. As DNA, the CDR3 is TGCAGTGCTAGAGAGGGGAGGGGCACGAACACCGGGGAGCTGTTTTTT. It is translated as CSAREGRGTNTGELFF.

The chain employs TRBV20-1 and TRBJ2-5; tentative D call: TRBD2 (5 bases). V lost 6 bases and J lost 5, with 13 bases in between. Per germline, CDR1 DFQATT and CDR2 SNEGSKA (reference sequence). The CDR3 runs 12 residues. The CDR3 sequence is CSAARVSETQYF. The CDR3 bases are TGCAGTGCCGCGCGGGTATCGGAGACCCAGTACTTC.

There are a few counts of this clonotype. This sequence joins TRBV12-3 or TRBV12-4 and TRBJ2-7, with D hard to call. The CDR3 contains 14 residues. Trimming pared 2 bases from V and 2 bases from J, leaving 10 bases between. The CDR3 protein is CASSLTLNPYEQYF. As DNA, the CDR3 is TGTGCCAGCAGTTTAACTCTTAATCCCTACGAGCAGTACTTC.

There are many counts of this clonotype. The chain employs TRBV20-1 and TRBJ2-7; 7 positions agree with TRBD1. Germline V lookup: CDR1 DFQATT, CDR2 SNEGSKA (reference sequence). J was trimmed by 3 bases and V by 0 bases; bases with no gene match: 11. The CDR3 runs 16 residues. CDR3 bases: TGCAGTGCTAGAGATTCCTCTGGGCAGGGGGTCTACGAGCAGTACTTC. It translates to CSARDSSGQGVYEQYF.

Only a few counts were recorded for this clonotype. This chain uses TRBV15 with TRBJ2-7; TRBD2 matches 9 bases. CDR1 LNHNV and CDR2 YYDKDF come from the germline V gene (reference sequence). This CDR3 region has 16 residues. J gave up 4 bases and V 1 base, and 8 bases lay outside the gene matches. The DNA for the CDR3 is TGTGCCACCAGCAGAGGGGGACTAGCCTTACCGTACGAGCAGTACTTC. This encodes CATSRGGLALPYEQYF.

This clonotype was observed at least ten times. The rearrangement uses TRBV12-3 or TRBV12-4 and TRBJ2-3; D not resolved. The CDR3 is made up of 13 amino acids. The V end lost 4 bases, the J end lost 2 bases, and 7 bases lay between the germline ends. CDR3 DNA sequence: TGTGCCAGCAGTTACCACTCCACAGATACGCAGTATTTT. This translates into CASSYHSTDTQYF.

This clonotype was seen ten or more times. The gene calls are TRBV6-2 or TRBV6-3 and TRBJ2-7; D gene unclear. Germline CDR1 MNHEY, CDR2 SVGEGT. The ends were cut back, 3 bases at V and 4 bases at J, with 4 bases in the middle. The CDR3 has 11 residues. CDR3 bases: TGTGCCAGCAGTTATGCTTACGAGCAGTACTTC. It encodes CASSYAYEQYF.